What follows are 8 T cell receptor beta chains derived from one specimen sequenced in a study of OX40 agonist ivuxolimab in advanced cancers. TCRdb keeps only in-frame clones here, not all; method: immunoSEQ multiplex PCR. The table lists 60,000 to 65,000 clones, about 92% of them singletons. The specimen was CD4+ or CD8+ T cells sorted from blood, collected in a trial of the OX40 agonist ivuxolimab. The receptor source for this set is an adult with an advanced solid tumor such as melanoma, head and neck, liver or kidney cancer.

The chain links TRBV5-1 to TRBJ2-3, with 8 bases that match TRBD1. CDR3 length: 15 amino acids. Germline V gene sequence: CDR1 SGHRS, CDR2 YFSETQ. Germline trimming cut 5 bases from V and 0 bases from J; bases unmatched to any gene: 5. Here the CDR3 reads CASSYRGVSTDTQYF. The CDR3 coding sequence is TGCGCCAGCAGTTACAGGGGGGTTAGCACAGATACGCAGTATTTT.

This chain links TRBV10-1 with TRBJ2-7; 8 bases are shared with TRBD2. CDR3 length: 15 residues. The V and J ends lost 3 bases and 3 bases, in that order; junction bases with no gene match: 7. The germline CDR1 and CDR2 sequences are WNHNN and SYGVQD (reference sequence). CDR3 region: CASSEAGEGIYEQYF. The CDR3 region has the DNA TGCGCCAGCAGTGAAGCGGGGGAGGGAATCTACGAGCAGTACTTC.

This rearrangement joins TRBV6-5 to TRBJ2-1; D is perhaps TRBD1 or TRBD2 (5 bases each). CDR3 length equals 15 residues. CDR1 and CDR2 from the germline V gene are MNHEY and SVGAGI. Trimming cost V 6 bases and J 8 bases, with 20 bases left between them. CDR3 residues: CASRDRDRASDEQFF. CDR3 in DNA: TGTGCCAGCAGAGACCGGGACCGGGCGAGCGATGAGCAGTTCTTC.

The genes are TRBV6-1 and TRBJ2-5; D call uncertain. Germline lookup yields CDR1 MNHNS and CDR2 SASEGT. Trimming left V 2 bases short and J 2 bases short, with 12 bases between. The CDR3 is 15 amino acids. The CDR3 nucleotides read TGTGCCAGCAGTGAACCAGCACGACCACAAGAGACCCAGTACTTC. This gives the protein CASSEPARPQETQYF.

J is TRBJ2-2 and V is TRBV30; 8 nucleotides line up with TRBD2. The CDR3 contains 14 residues. The germline V gene encodes CDR1 GTSNPN and CDR2 SVGIG (reference sequence). With V trimmed by 3 bases and J by 2 bases, 2 bases remained unmatched. CDR3 DNA sequence: TGTGCCTGGAGCAGCGGGGGAAACACCGGGGAGCTGTTTTTT. Its protein product is CAWSSGGNTGELFF. Full variable domain (rest looked up from reference TRBV30 and TRBJ2-2): SQTIHQWPATLVQPVGSPLSLECTVEGTSNPNLYWYRQAAGRGLQLLFYSVGIGQISSEVPQNLSASRPQDRQFILSSKKLLLSDSGFYLCAWSSGGNTGELFFGEGSRLTVL.

This clone was found once. This sequence joins TRBV6-6 and TRBJ2-7; possibly TRBD1 for D (5 bases). The germline V and J ends were trimmed by 2 bases and 5 bases, with 10 bases remaining between them. The CDR3 is 13 amino acids. The germline gives CDR1 MNHNY, CDR2 SVGAGI (reference sequence). CDR3 residues: CASSYRQGNEQYF. CDR3 coding DNA: TGTGCCAGCAGTTACCGGCAGGGAAACGAGCAGTACTTC.

This chain links TRBV19 with TRBJ1-4; unclear D gene. Germline CDR1 is LNHDA and CDR2 is SQIVND (reference sequence). The CDR3 totals 14 residues. The V end was cut by 2 bases, the J end by 8 bases, with 12 bases between. CDR3 nucleotide sequence: TGTGCCAGTAGTATACAGATTCGAGAGGAAAAACTGTTTTTT. Translating gives CASSIQIREEKLFF.

In its sample, this clone was seen once. The J gene is TRBJ1-2, the V gene TRBV30; D remains unclear. CDR1 GTSNPN and CDR2 SVGIG come from the germline V gene (reference sequence). V lost 0 bases and J lost 5, with 10 bases in between. The CDR3 totals 13 residues. The CDR3 protein is CAWSVNRIYGYTF. The CDR3 coding sequence is TGTGCCTGGAGTGTCAATAGAATTTATGGCTACACCTTC.